The 27 T cell receptor beta chains below come from one sample, sequenced in a study of blood T cell repertoires in COVID-19. Here immunoSEQ multiplex PCR was the method, and the copy in TCRdb shows in-frame clones only, minus some. Found here are around 120,000 clones, about 85% of them singletons; the top ten hold approximately 2%. The specimen sequenced was peripheral blood. These receptors all stem from a man in his 70s with acute or convalescent COVID-19.

The rearrangement joins TRBV5-1 to TRBJ2-1; 9 bases line up with TRBD2. The ends lost 4 bases at V and 7 bases at J; junction bases unmatched: 18. CDR3 length: 18 residues. CDR1 is SGHRS and CDR2 is YFSETQ in the germline V gene. The CDR3: CASSPAGSRAGGGNEQFF. The DNA of the CDR3 is TGCGCCAGCAGCCCTGCAGGCTCTCGAGCGGGGGGTGGGAATGAGCAGTTCTTC.

V gene TRBV7-8 combines with J gene TRBJ2-7; 7 bases are shared with TRBD2. V lost 6 bases and J lost 3; bases outside the gene matches: 8. The CDR3 has 14 amino acids. Germline CDR1 and CDR2: SGHVS and FQNEAQ. CDR3 protein: CASRMGGEDYEQYF. CDR3 bases: TGTGCCAGCAGGATGGGAGGGGAGGACTACGAGCAGTACTTC.

The chain employs TRBV18 and TRBJ2-4; weak D call: TRBD2 (5 bases). The CDR3 has 14 residues. V dropped 3 bases and J dropped 8 bases, with 14 bases sitting between them. Germline CDR1 is KGHSH and CDR2 is LQKENI. In DNA, the CDR3 is TGTGCCAGCTCACCGAACCCGACCGGGGACATTCAGTACTTC. Its protein is CASSPNPTGDIQYF.

The chain carries TRBV5-1 and TRBJ2-7; tentatively, D is TRBD1 (6 bases). Germline values: CDR1 SGHRS, CDR2 YFSETQ. There are 15 residues in the CDR3. The V gene lost 1 base and the J gene lost 0 bases, with 11 bases spanning the gap. The CDR3 reads CASSLTGPSSYEQYF. The CDR3 coding sequence is TGCGCCAGCAGCTTGACAGGGCCGAGCTCCTACGAGCAGTACTTC.

This chain links TRBV19 with TRBJ1-5; a possible D gene is TRBD1 (6 bases). The V end lost 4 bases, the J end lost 4 bases, and 14 bases lay between the germline ends. Germline V lookup: CDR1 LNHDA, CDR2 SQIVND (reference sequence). The CDR3 extends over 15 amino acids. The CDR3 spells CASSTATGTNQPQHF. The DNA for the CDR3 is TGTGCCAGTAGTACCGCTACAGGGACGAATCAGCCCCAGCATTTT.

The chain combines TRBV10-2 with TRBJ1-5; TRBD1 might be the D (5 bases). Germline assignment: CDR1 WSHSY and CDR2 SAAADI. CDR3 size: 16 residues. V lost 4 bases, J lost 1 base, and 14 bases lay in between. CDR3 coding DNA: TGCGCCAGCAGTGCCAGGGTATCTCTCAGCAATCAGCCCCAGCATTTT. It translates to CASSARVSLSNQPQHF.

The chain links TRBV7-6 to TRBJ2-1; 7 bases map to TRBD2. V shed 6 bases and J 14 bases; nucleotides not matched to a gene: 7. This CDR3 contains 11 residues. CDR1 SGHVS and CDR2 FNYEAQ come from the germline V gene. This CDR3 is CASSPGTTEFF. DNA for the CDR3: TGTGCCAGCAGTCCCGGGACTACAGAGTTCTTC.

This clone has only a few counts. This chain uses TRBV7-2 with TRBJ2-6; 7 bases line up with TRBD1. Germline values: CDR1 SGHTA, CDR2 FQGNSA. CDR3 length equals 15 residues. Losses at the gene ends were 2 bases for V and 4 bases for J; bases not matched to a gene: 2. CDR3 bases: TGTGCCAGCAGCTTAAGGGGGCCAGGGGCCAACGTCCTGACTTTC. Protein product: CASSLRGPGANVLTF.

The gene calls are TRBV5-1 and TRBJ2-3; 9 nucleotides match TRBD1. V lost 2 bases, J lost 4 bases, and 5 bases stayed unmatched. This CDR3 has 15 residues. CDR1 and CDR2 from the germline V gene are SGHRS and YFSETQ. This CDR3 reads CASSFGQGWSDTQYF. CDR3 nucleotide sequence: TGCGCCAGCAGCTTTGGACAGGGGTGGTCAGATACGCAGTATTTT.

The rearrangement uses TRBV21-1 and TRBJ2-1; the table's D call of TRBD2 was not tested on the DNA. TRBV21-1 is a pseudogene segment. This CDR3 region has 15 residues. In DNA form, the CDR3 reads TGTGCCAGCAACTTTTCGCTAGCGGGGAAGAATGAGCAGTTCTTC. Protein product: CASNFSLAGKNEQFF.

The genes are TRBV9 and TRBJ2-1; D not certain. V lost 2 bases and J lost 2, with 8 bases in between. The germline V gene encodes CDR1 SGDLS and CDR2 YYNGEE. The CDR3 length is 14 residues. The CDR3 loop is CASSVGTTYNEQFF. CDR3 in DNA: TGTGCCAGCAGCGTCGGAACTACCTACAATGAGCAGTTCTTC.

The chain has TRBV7-2 and TRBJ2-6, with D unclear. The ends were cut back, 4 bases at V and 4 bases at J, with 5 bases in the middle. The CDR3 totals 13 residues. Germline values: CDR1 SGHTA, CDR2 FQGNSA. The CDR3 loop reads CASSSQGANVLTF. Written as DNA, the CDR3 is TGTGCCAGCAGCTCGCAGGGGGCCAACGTCCTGACTTTC.

The V and J genes are TRBV18 and TRBJ1-1; TRBD1 is a possible D gene (6 bases). Trimming removed 3 bases from V and 1 base from J, with 12 bases in between. Germline V lookup: CDR1 KGHSH, CDR2 LQKENI. CDR3 length: 15 amino acids. The chain's CDR3 is CASSPSVGANTEAFF. In DNA, the CDR3 is TGTGCCAGCTCACCGTCGGTGGGGGCGAACACTGAAGCTTTCTTT.

V gene TRBV6-6 combines with J gene TRBJ2-2, with 7 bases aligning to TRBD1. Germline V CDR1 and CDR2: MNHNY, SVGAGI (reference sequence). This CDR3 has 15 residues. The ends lost 2 bases at V and 3 bases at J; junction bases unmatched: 3. This CDR3 reads CASSYLGTDTGELFF. The CDR3 coding sequence is TGTGCCAGCAGTTACCTGGGGACAGACACCGGGGAGCTGTTTTTT.

The chain uses TRBV5-6 and TRBJ2-7; 9 bases line up with TRBD1. From germline, CDR1 is SGHDT and CDR2 YYEEEE. The CDR3 is 15 amino acids. The V and J ends lost 5 bases and 0 bases, in that order; junction bases with no gene match: 6. In DNA, the CDR3 is TGTGCCAGCAGTGAGGGACAGGGTTACTCCTACGAGCAGTACTTC. It specifies CASSEGQGYSYEQYF.

This chain uses TRBV5-8 with TRBJ1-2; 8 bases map to TRBD1. Germline-derived CDR1 and CDR2 are SGHTS and YDEGEE. V trimming: 4 bases; J trimming: 4 bases; junction bases outside the gene matches: 9. The CDR3 contains 15 residues. The CDR3 region is CASSLNGQGAYGYTF. The CDR3 nucleotides are TGTGCCAGCAGCCTTAATGGACAGGGCGCCTATGGCTACACCTTC.

The chain couples TRBV3-1 (or the pseudogene TRBV3-2) to TRBJ1-1; D uncertain. The CDR3 has 14 residues. CDR1 is LGHDT, CDR2 YNNKEL, per germline (reference sequence). Trimming took 5 bases from V and 7 from J, leaving 17 bases between them. CDR3 in amino acids: CASSSRSGLGEAFF. The CDR3 coding sequence is TGTGCCAGCAGCTCAAGGTCCGGGTTGGGTGAAGCTTTCTTT.

This clone was detected only a few times. V gene TRBV6-1 combines with J gene TRBJ1-2, with TRBD1 matching over 9 bases. Germline-derived CDR1 and CDR2 are MNHNS and SASEGT. J gave up 4 bases and V 3 bases, and 6 bases lay outside the gene matches. The CDR3 runs 15 residues. The CDR3 region is CASSDTGGLSYGYTF. For the CDR3, the DNA is TGTGCCAGCAGTGACACAGGGGGCTTGTCCTATGGCTACACCTTC.

The sample holds many counts of this clone. V and J are TRBV2 and TRBJ2-1, with 11 bases aligning to TRBD2. The CDR3 loop spans 15 amino acids. The J segment lost 5 bases and the V segment lost 7 bases, leaving 7 bases of the junction unmatched. Looked up from germline, CDR1 is SNHLY and CDR2 is FYNNEI. The CDR3 DNA follows: TGTGCCAGCAACGCACTAGCGGGGGTGAACAATGAGCAGTTCTTC. Translating it yields CASNALAGVNNEQFF.

This clone was counted between two and nine times. This chain links TRBV28 with TRBJ1-2; D unclear. V shed 1 base and J shed 5 bases, with 5 bases lying between them. CDR3 length equals 12 residues. The germline V gene encodes CDR1 MDHEN and CDR2 SYDVKM. The CDR3 DNA reads TGTGCCAGCAGTTTATCGGGTTATGGCTACACCTTC. Amino acids: CASSLSGYGYTF.

This sequence joins TRBV7-2 and TRBJ1-6, with 12 bases lining up with TRBD1. From germline, CDR1 is SGHTA and CDR2 FQGNSA. The CDR3 has 15 amino acids. V shed 1 base, J shed 11 bases, and the junction held 3 bases outside the gene matches. In DNA, the CDR3 is TGTGCCAGCAGCTTAGGTGGGACAGGGGGCGCACCCCTCCACTTT. The encoded protein is CASSLGGTGGAPLHF.

V is TRBV5-1 and J is TRBJ2-2; 10 nucleotides align to TRBD1. The junction had 6 bases not matched to a gene; V was cut back by 9 bases and J by 7 bases. Germline CDR1 SGHRS, CDR2 YFSETQ. CDR3 length: 13 residues. CDR3 nucleotides: TGCGCCACACGACAGGGGGCTAACGGGGAGCTGTTTTTT. Amino acids: CATRQGANGELFF. Full variable domain (missing parts from reference TRBV5-1 and TRBJ2-2): KAGVTQTPRYLIKTRGQQVTLSCSPISGHRSVSWYQQTPGQGLQFLFEYFSETQRNKGNFPGRFSGRQFSNSRSEMNVSTLELGDSALYLCATRQGANGELFFGEGSRLTVL.

The chain has TRBV7-3 and TRBJ2-1, with D perhaps matching TRBD2 (5 bases). The CDR3 length is 13 residues. Germline V gene lookup returns CDR1 SGHTA and CDR2 FQGTGA. Trimming removed 5 bases from V and 1 base from J, with 6 bases in between. The CDR3 loop reads CASSPGSYNEQFF. The DNA of the CDR3 is TGTGCCAGCAGCCCGGGGTCCTACAATGAGCAGTTCTTC.

The chain recombines TRBV5-4 with TRBJ2-5, with D unresolved. V dropped 4 bases and J dropped 4 bases, with 11 bases sitting between them. Germline CDR1 SGHNT, CDR2 YYREEE (reference sequence). The CDR3 is made up of 13 amino acids. The chain's CDR3 is CASSRNEVETQYF. CDR3 sequence (DNA): TGTGCCAGCAGCCGCAATGAGGTAGAGACCCAGTACTTC.

V gene TRBV5-1 combines with J gene TRBJ1-1; D uncertain. The length of the CDR3 is 13 residues. Germline assignment: CDR1 SGHRS and CDR2 YFSETQ. Trimming pared 2 bases from V and 4 bases from J, leaving 9 bases between. CDR3: CASSFTGSTEAFF. As DNA, the CDR3 is TGCGCCAGCAGCTTCACCGGGAGCACTGAAGCTTTCTTT.

The chain combines TRBV5-1 with TRBJ1-5; D is ambiguous. CDR3 length equals 15 residues. Per the germline V gene, CDR1 is SGHRS and CDR2 is YFSETQ. With 1 base removed from V and 3 bases from J, the gap between germline ends came to 11 bases. The CDR3 region is CASSLNNPVNQPQHF. The CDR3 nucleotides read TGCGCCAGCAGCTTGAATAACCCAGTCAATCAGCCCCAGCATTTT.

This clone was found once. The gene calls are TRBV12-1 and TRBJ2-2; the tabulated D call, TRBD1, remains unverified against the DNA. TRBV12-1 is termed a pseudogene. CDR3 length: 15 residues. The CDR3 DNA sequence: TGTGCCAGCACCATCCGACAGGCGAACACCGGGGAGCTGTTTTTT. It codes for CASTIRQANTGELFF.